This passage covers 25 T cell receptor beta chains from one sample sequenced in a study of beta chain features in type 1 diabetes (dated by TCRdb to 2016 to 2019). Paper-wide results and their limitations: Type 1 diabetes patients showed a moderate but significant shortening of TCRB CDR3 length in all four CD4+ subsets.

Their specific antigens are unknown. The protocol used for the library was the immunoSEQ multiplex PCR assay. The High Capacity cDNA Reverse Transcription Kit was used to reverse transcribe all of the isolated RNA, meaning that expressed TCRB transcripts were what got sequenced. The table was pulled from immuneACCESS by TCRdb, which kept in-frame rearrangements only. Such tables lose some clones; where checked, under half of the loss comes from unresolved V genes, and the rest has no known cause. The sample table lists 400,000 or so clones, 9.5% to 10% of them with a count of one. The ten top clones hold roughly 0.54% of the sample. The sample taken for sequencing was central memory CD4+ T cells from blood. These TCRs come from a man aged 25 to 40 with type 1 diabetes.

This clone was seen at least ten times. This chain joins TRBV2 and TRBJ2-5; unclear D gene. This CDR3 contains 11 residues. Germline assignment: CDR1 SNHLY and CDR2 FYNNEI. The germline V and J ends were trimmed by 7 bases and 5 bases, with 8 bases remaining between them. The CDR3 region is CASTPGETQYF. DNA for the CDR3: TGTGCCAGCACCCCCGGCGAGACCCAGTACTTC.

J is TRBJ2-7 and V is TRBV29-1; 7 bases line up with TRBD2. The CDR3 consists of 13 residues. From germline, CDR1 is SQVTM and CDR2 ANQGSEA. The CDR3 coding sequence is TGCAGTGCTTCTGGGACGGGGGGTTACGAGCAGTACTTC. As protein: CSASGTGGYEQYF.

This clone was picked up a small number of times. The V gene is TRBV10-3, the J gene TRBJ1-1; maybe TRBD1 (6 bases). V lost 6 bases, J lost 11 bases, and 13 bases lay in between. The CDR3 extends over 11 amino acids. The germline V gene encodes CDR1 ENHRY and CDR2 SYGVKD. CDR3 DNA: TGTGCCATCAGGGAACAGGGAGGGGCTTTCTTT. This translates into CAIREQGGAFF.

Only a few counts were recorded for this clone. The J gene is TRBJ1-1, the V gene TRBV27, with a tentative D call TRBD1 (6 bases). V was pared by 3 bases and J by 1 base, with 12 bases between. The CDR3 has 15 amino acids. The V gene's germline CDR1 is MNHEY and CDR2 SMNVEV (reference sequence). The CDR3 region is CASSFWGRANTEAFF. The CDR3 coding sequence is TGTGCCAGCAGTTTTTGGGGGCGGGCGAACACTGAAGCTTTCTTT.

The V call is TRBV27, the J call TRBJ2-3; D is perhaps TRBD1 or TRBD2 (5 bases each). Trimming took 3 bases from V and 11 from J, leaving 12 bases between them. This CDR3 region has 12 residues. The germline V gene encodes CDR1 MNHEY and CDR2 SMNVEV (reference sequence). The CDR3 nucleotides read TGTGCCAGCAGTTTTAAGGGACGGGGGCAGTATTTT. Protein sequence: CASSFKGRGQYF.

The chain employs TRBV6-5 and TRBJ2-7, with a tentative D call TRBD2 (5 bases). CDR1 MNHEY and CDR2 SVGAGI come from the germline V gene. Trimming removed 0 bases at V and 7 bases at J, with 13 bases between. The CDR3 length is 14 residues. The CDR3 region is CASSYSTGKREQYF. The CDR3 DNA reads TGTGCCAGCAGTTACTCGACCGGGAAGAGAGAGCAGTACTTC.

The chain joins TRBV7-2 to TRBJ2-1, with TRBD1 identical over 7 bases. This CDR3 spans 12 amino acids. Germline CDR1 and CDR2: SGHTA and FQGNSA. Germline trimming cut 4 bases from V and 15 bases from J; bases unmatched to any gene: 9. The CDR3 sequence is CASSSLRGSTFF. The DNA for the CDR3 is TGTGCCAGCAGCTCTCTCAGGGGGTCGACGTTCTTC.

This clone was found many times. The chain carries TRBV5-4 and TRBJ2-7, with 9 bases matching TRBD2. Per the germline V gene, CDR1 is SGHNT and CDR2 is YYREEE (reference sequence). The junction had 5 bases not matched to a gene; V was cut back by 0 bases and J by 4 bases. This CDR3 region has 15 residues. DNA of the CDR3: TGTGCCAGCAGCTTGGAAGGTAGCGGGAGTTACGAGCAGTACTTC. Its protein product is CASSLEGSGSYEQYF.

This clone was seen a handful of times. The chain joins TRBV6-6 to TRBJ2-1, with D uncertain. Germline CDR1 is MNHNY and CDR2 is SVGAGI (reference sequence). This CDR3 comprises 15 residues. Trimming took off 2 bases at V and 3 bases at J, with 11 bases between the two ends. CDR3: CASSYGPRGYNEQFF. Written as DNA, the CDR3 is TGTGCCAGCAGTTACGGGCCTCGCGGCTACAATGAGCAGTTCTTC.

The chain joins TRBV19 to TRBJ2-3; 7 bases match TRBD1. The CDR3 runs to 13 residues. CDR1 is LNHDA and CDR2 is SQIVND in the germline V gene (reference sequence). V was pared by 6 bases and J by 6 bases, with 6 bases of the junction left unmatched. In nucleotides, the CDR3 is TGTGCCAGTAGCAGGGGGTTCGGGGATACGCAGTATTTT. Translation: CASSRGFGDTQYF.

Only a few counts were recorded for this clone. V gene TRBV7-6 combines with J gene TRBJ2-1; 7 bases map to TRBD2. Looked up from germline, CDR1 is SGHVS and CDR2 is FNYEAQ. This CDR3 comprises 15 residues. V dropped 5 bases and J dropped 0; count of bases not matched to a gene: 4. CDR3 DNA: TGTGCCAGCAGCCCTAGCGGAAGCTCCTACAATGAGCAGTTCTTC. It codes for CASSPSGSSYNEQFF. The variable domain in full, completed from reference TRBV7-6 and TRBJ2-1, reads GAGVSQSPRYKVTKRGQDVALRCDPISGHVSLYWYRQALGQGPEFLTYFNYEAQQDKSGLPNDRFSAERPEGSISTLTIQRTEQRDSAMYRCASSPSGSSYNEQFFGPGTRLTVL.

This chain connects TRBV5-1 to TRBJ1-5, with D unresolved. V lost 5 bases and J 2 bases, leaving 17 bases between the germline ends. The CDR3 loop spans 16 amino acids. Germline loops: CDR1 SGHRS, CDR2 YFSETQ. The CDR3 sequence: CASRRLPDEGNQPQHF. Here the CDR3 DNA reads TGCGCCAGCAGGCGATTACCTGACGAGGGCAATCAGCCCCAGCATTTT.

The rearrangement joins TRBV19 to TRBJ1-1, with 9 positions matching TRBD1. This CDR3 contains 14 residues. Germline CDR1 and CDR2: LNHDA and SQIVND (reference sequence). The junction had 6 bases not matched to a gene; V was cut back by 4 bases and J by 6 bases. Here the CDR3 reads CASSTYRGPPEAFF. The CDR3 nucleotides read TGTGCCAGTAGTACGTACAGGGGGCCCCCTGAAGCTTTCTTT.

The sample holds one count of this clone. The chain employs TRBV5-1 and TRBJ2-3; possible D gene TRBD2, 5 bases. Trimming took off 0 bases at V and 5 bases at J, with 7 bases between the two ends. The CDR3 sequence is 13 residues long. Germline values: CDR1 SGHRS, CDR2 YFSETQ. The CDR3 spells CASSLDREDTQYF. CDR3 bases: TGCGCCAGCAGCTTGGATCGGGAAGATACGCAGTATTTT.

This clone has just a few counts. The gene calls are TRBV19 and TRBJ1-2; unclear D gene. The CDR3 loop spans 15 amino acids. CDR1 is LNHDA and CDR2 is SQIVND in the germline V gene (reference sequence). V was pared by 7 bases and J by 8 bases, with 23 bases between. CDR3 nucleotide sequence: TGTGCCAGTACCGACGATACCCCCGCGGAAATCGGCTACACCTTC. As protein: CASTDDTPAEIGYTF.

This clone showed up just a few times. V is TRBV5-4 and J is TRBJ2-1, with 8 bases identical to TRBD2. This CDR3 spans 15 amino acids. V was pared by 4 bases and J by 1 base, with 4 bases of the junction left unmatched. Germline loops: CDR1 SGHNT, CDR2 YYREEE (reference sequence). The CDR3 is CASSQGGGSYNEQFF. CDR3 DNA: TGTGCCAGCAGCCAAGGCGGGGGGTCCTACAATGAGCAGTTCTTC.

The table lists this clone with a few counts. The gene calls are TRBV5-5 and TRBJ1-3; D is unresolved. V lost 0 bases, J lost 4 bases, and 2 bases lay in between. CDR1 SGHKS and CDR2 YYEKEE come from the germline V gene (reference sequence). This CDR3 has 12 residues. The CDR3 region is CASSLVGNTIYF. CDR3 sequence (DNA): TGTGCCAGCAGCTTGGTGGGAAACACCATATATTTT.

The chain joins TRBV27 to TRBJ2-7, with 8 bases fitting TRBD1. V lost 9 bases, J lost 9 bases, and 13 bases stayed unmatched. The CDR3 has 13 residues. Germline CDR1 MNHEY, CDR2 SMNVEV (reference sequence). The CDR3 nucleotides read TGTGCCAGTAAACCGGGACAGGCTGGGGGGCAGTACTTC. It yields the protein CASKPGQAGGQYF.

The chain links TRBV15 to TRBJ2-1, with D tentatively TRBD2 (6 bases). The ends were cut back, 0 bases at V and 1 base at J, with 13 bases in the middle. The germline gives CDR1 LNHNV, CDR2 YYDKDF (reference sequence). CDR3 length equals 17 residues. The CDR3 region has the DNA TGTGCCACCAGCAGAGAGCCGCGGGGTGGGTCCTACAATGAGCAGTTCTTC. This encodes CATSREPRGGSYNEQFF.

The sample holds a few counts of this clone. The V and J genes are TRBV5-6 and TRBJ1-4; possible D gene TRBD1, 5 bases. CDR3 size: 13 residues. V gave up 9 bases and J gave up 7 bases, with 16 bases separating them. Germline V CDR1 and CDR2: SGHDT, YYEEEE. CDR3 region: CATKQQGGEKLFF. The CDR3 DNA reads as TGTGCCACCAAACAGCAGGGTGGTGAAAAACTGTTTTTT.

This clone was picked up a small number of times. The chain employs TRBV11-1 and TRBJ1-1; D is uncertain. Germline lookup yields CDR1 SGHAT and CDR2 FQDESV (reference sequence). CDR3 length: 18 amino acids. V dropped 2 bases and J dropped 1 base, with 20 bases sitting between them. CDR3 nucleotide sequence: TGTGCCAGCAGCTTATCCACGGCGGGCACGGGAAAGAACACTGAAGCTTTCTTT. Translating it yields CASSLSTAGTGKNTEAFF.

This clone has just a few counts. The rearrangement links TRBV5-8 to TRBJ2-7, with TRBD1 matching 7 bases. This CDR3 contains 12 residues. Germline V gene data show CDR1 as SGHTS and CDR2 as YDEGEE. V dropped 4 bases and J dropped 6; count of bases not matched to a gene: 4. CDR3 DNA sequence: TGTGCCAGCAGCCGTCGACAGGGCGAGCAGTACTTC. This gives the protein CASSRRQGEQYF.

This clone was seen more than once but under ten times. V usage is TRBV5-1 and J usage is TRBJ1-2; D is undetermined. The CDR3 totals 13 residues. V was shortened by 5 bases and J by 5 bases, with 13 bases between the two germline ends. The germline CDR1 and CDR2 sequences are SGHRS and YFSETQ. The DNA of the CDR3 is TGCGCCAGCAGAGATGGTCTCGGGTATGGCTACACCTTC. It translates to CASRDGLGYGYTF.

This clone occurred a few times. The chain couples TRBV2 to TRBJ1-1; D gene ambiguous. CDR3 length equals 16 residues. V gave up 7 bases and J gave up 0 bases, with 18 bases separating them. Germline V lookup: CDR1 SNHLY, CDR2 FYNNEI. The CDR3 sequence: CASKGTESTMNTEAFF. The CDR3 DNA reads TGTGCCAGCAAGGGAACAGAATCTACTATGAACACTGAAGCTTTCTTT. The complete variable domain, with remaining parts taken from reference TRBV2 and TRBJ1-1, reads EPEVTQTPSHQVTQMGQEVILRCVPISNHLYFYWYRQILGQKVEFLVSFYNNEISEKSEIFDDQFSVERPDGSNFTLKIRSTKLEDSAMYFCASKGTESTMNTEAFFGQGTRLTVV.

This clone came up a few times. This chain uses TRBV20-1 with TRBJ1-1; no clear D. Germline-derived CDR1 and CDR2 are DFQATT and SNEGSKA (reference sequence). CDR3 size: 11 residues. V was clipped by 3 bases and J by 4 bases, with 6 bases between them. The CDR3 region is CSARSATEAFF. The CDR3 region has the DNA TGCAGTGCTAGGTCGGCCACTGAAGCTTTCTTT.